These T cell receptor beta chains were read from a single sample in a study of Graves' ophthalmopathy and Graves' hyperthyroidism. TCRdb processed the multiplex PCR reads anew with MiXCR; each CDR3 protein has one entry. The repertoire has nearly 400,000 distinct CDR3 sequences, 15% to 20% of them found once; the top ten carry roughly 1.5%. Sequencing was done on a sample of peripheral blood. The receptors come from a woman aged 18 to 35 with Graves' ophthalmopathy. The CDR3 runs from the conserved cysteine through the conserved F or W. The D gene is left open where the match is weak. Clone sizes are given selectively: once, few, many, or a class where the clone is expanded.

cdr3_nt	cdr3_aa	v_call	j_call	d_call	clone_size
TGTGCCAGCAGCGAAAGGTACGGCAATCAGCCCCAGCATTTT	CASSERYGNQPQHF	TRBV6-1	TRBJ1-5	.	many
TGTGCCAGCAGTGAGGCTCTCCCTAGCAATCAGCCCCAGCATTTT	CASSEALPSNQPQHF	TRBV6-1	TRBJ1-5	.	many
TGTGCCAGCAGTTACTCCTGGACAGGGGGCTTGAGCACTGAAGCTTTCTTT	CASSYSWTGGLSTEAFF	TRBV6-2/TRBV6-3	TRBJ1-1	TRBD1	many
TGTGCCAGCAGCACTATCTTCTACGAGCAGTACTTC	CASSTIFYEQYF	TRBV7-2	TRBJ2-7	.	many
TGTGCCAGCAGCTCACGGGGCCTAGGCACCGGGGAGCTGTTTTTT	CASSSRGLGTGELFF	TRBV6-2/TRBV6-3	TRBJ2-2	.	many
TGTGCTAGTGGTTCCCAACTGGGATACGAGCAGTACTTC	CASGSQLGYEQYF	TRBV12-5	TRBJ2-7	.	.
TGTGCCAGCAGTTTAGTTGACAGGGAAGGCTACGAGCAGTACTTC	CASSLVDREGYEQYF	TRBV12-3/TRBV12-4	TRBJ2-7	TRBD1	many
TGTGCCTGGAGCAGGAGGTATATGTACGAGCAGTACTTC	CAWSRRYMYEQYF	TRBV30	TRBJ2-7	.	few
TGTGCCAGCAGCTTAGAGGGAGGGTTCGGCTACACCTTC	CASSLEGGFGYTF	TRBV7-2	TRBJ1-2	.	many
TGTGCCAGCAGTCGGGACGGGGAGACCCAGTACTTC	CASSRDGETQYF	TRBV6-1	TRBJ2-5	.	many
TGTGTTAGCAGGAAGGGCCTGAACACTGAAGCTTTCTTT	CVSRKGLNTEAFF	TRBV27	TRBJ1-1	.	.
TGTGCCAGCAGCGTAGCTTTCGGCGAAGCTTTCTTT	CASSVAFGEAFF	TRBV9	TRBJ1-1	.	many
TGTGCCAGCAGGGGCAATAACTATGGCTACACCTTC	CASRGNNYGYTF	TRBV6-1	TRBJ1-2	.	once
TGTGCCTGGAGGGTACCCCAAGAGACCCAGTACTTC	CAWRVPQETQYF	TRBV30	TRBJ2-5	.	many
TGTGCCAGCGCAAGAAGTGGGGGGGGGTCTGGCTACACCTTC	CASARSGGGSGYTF	TRBV6-5	TRBJ1-2	.	many
TGTGCCAGCAGAAAGGGACTAGCGCTCCAAGAGACCCAGTACTTC	CASRKGLALQETQYF	TRBV7-2	TRBJ2-5	TRBD2	many
TGCAGTGCTAGCTCGGGGGTCTACGAGCAGTACTTC	CSASSGVYEQYF	TRBV20-1	TRBJ2-7	.	.
TGTGCCAGCAGCCAACAACGGCAGATAAACCCCCGCTACGAGCAGTACTTC	CASSQQRQINPRYEQYF	TRBV3-1	TRBJ2-7	.	.
TGTGCCAGCAGTTTCTTCGGGGCCCTCAACAATCAGCCCCAGCATTTT	CASSFFGALNNQPQHF	TRBV28	TRBJ1-5	.	many
TGTGCCAGCAGCTTCCCGCCCCACGGGCCTGGAGAGACCCAGTACTTC	CASSFPPHGPGETQYF	TRBV7-9	TRBJ2-5	.	.
TGTGCCAGCAGTTTCCGGAGGGGAGTCTACGAGCAGTACTTC	CASSFRRGVYEQYF	TRBV12-3/TRBV12-4	TRBJ2-7	.	.
TGTGCCAGCAGCTTAGGTCCCGGGGGGTGGCCCCAGCATTTT	CASSLGPGGWPQHF	TRBV7-9	TRBJ1-5	.	few
TGTGCCAGCAGTGATCCCTTCGAGCAGTACTTC	CASSDPFEQYF	TRBV6-1	TRBJ2-7	.	.
TGTGCCAGCTCACCGGGGGGGGACCTCAAAGAAGCTTTCTTT	CASSPGGDLKEAFF	TRBV18	TRBJ1-1	.	.
TGTGCCAGCAGTGAAGCTTTGGGGAGAGGCTACACCTTC	CASSEALGRGYTF	TRBV6-1	TRBJ1-2	.	many
TGTGCCAGCAGTTTGGTGGGCAGGGGAACAAACGAGCAGTACTTC	CASSLVGRGTNEQYF	TRBV28	TRBJ2-7	.	.
TGTGCCAGCAGTTACGACCTCACAGGGGGGAATTCACCCCTCCACTTT	CASSYDLTGGNSPLHF	TRBV6-2/TRBV6-3	TRBJ1-6	TRBD1	many
TGTGCCTGGAGTAGGGGACAGGGAGATCAGCCCCAGCATTTT	CAWSRGQGDQPQHF	TRBV30	TRBJ1-5	TRBD1	many
TGTGCCAGCAGCTCCCAGCGGGGCCTGGGAGAGACCCAGTACTTC	CASSSQRGLGETQYF	TRBV7-2	TRBJ2-5	TRBD2	many
TGTGCCAGCGGATACCAGGGAGGGCCGGATTTT	CASGYQGGPDF	TRBV6-2/TRBV6-3	TRBJ2-3	TRBD2	.
TGCAGTGCTATGTTCAGGGAGGGAACTGAAGCTTTCTTT	CSAMFREGTEAFF	TRBV20-1	TRBJ1-1	.	.
TGCGCCAGCAGCTTCTTCACGGAGGATAACTATGGCTACACCTTC	CASSFFTEDNYGYTF	TRBV5-1	TRBJ1-2	.	many
TGTGCCATCAGTGAGCTACTAGCGGGGCCGAACACCGGGGAGCTGTTTTTT	CAISELLAGPNTGELFF	TRBV10-3	TRBJ2-2	TRBD2	many
TGTGCCAGCAGCCGCTCCCCTCGGGCTAGCGGGAGCTACGAGCAGTACTTC	CASSRSPRASGSYEQYF	TRBV4-2	TRBJ2-7	TRBD2	many
TGTGCCAGCAGTTACGCCGCAGGGACTAACTATGGCTACACCTTC	CASSYAAGTNYGYTF	TRBV6-5	TRBJ1-2	.	many
TGTGCCAGCAGTCCTGGACCGAACACCGGGGAGCTGTTTTTT	CASSPGPNTGELFF	TRBV6-1	TRBJ2-2	.	many
TGTGCCAGCAGTGATTGGAACACTGAAGCTTTCTTT	CASSDWNTEAFF	TRBV2	TRBJ1-1	.	many
TGTGCCTGGAGTGTGGGAGGGGCGCACTCTACACCCCTCCACTTT	CAWSVGGAHSTPLHF	TRBV30	TRBJ1-6	.	many
TGTGCCACCAGCCGGGACATCAACACCGGGGAGCTGTTTTTT	CATSRDINTGELFF	TRBV24-1	TRBJ2-2	.	many
TGTGCCAGCAGTTACACAGGGCAACGCAATCAGCCCCAGCATTTT	CASSYTGQRNQPQHF	TRBV6-2/TRBV6-3	TRBJ1-5	.	many
TGCAGTGCTAGACACAGTTCGGATTCACCCCTCCACTTT	CSARHSSDSPLHF	TRBV20-1	TRBJ1-6	.	many
TGTGCCAGCAGTCCGTACAATCAGCCCCAGCATTTT	CASSPYNQPQHF	TRBV12-3/TRBV12-4	TRBJ1-5	.	many
TGTGCCAGCAGCTTCCCAGCAGGGGTGAACGAGCAGTACTTC	CASSFPAGVNEQYF	TRBV7-2	TRBJ2-7	.	many
TGTGCCAGCAGCGTCACCGGGACAGGAGGTGGAAACACCATATATTTT	CASSVTGTGGGNTIYF	TRBV9	TRBJ1-3	TRBD1	many
TGTGCCACTAGTCCTCCGTCTTCGGAAGAGCAGTACTTC	CATSPPSSEEQYF	TRBV7-8	TRBJ2-7	.	.
TGCAGTGCTAGAGATGTGCGGGGTCTTATCTACGAGCAGTACTTC	CSARDVRGLIYEQYF	TRBV20-1	TRBJ2-7	.	many
TGTGCCAGCAGCAAGCGTGCCTACGAGCAGTACTTC	CASSKRAYEQYF	TRBV6-2/TRBV6-3	TRBJ2-7	.	many
TGTGCCAGCAGTGAAGCCCAGTTGGGGGAGCAGTACTTC	CASSEAQLGEQYF	TRBV6-1	TRBJ2-7	.	many
TGTGCCAGCAGTTTACAGGGACAGGGGATCTTCTATGGCTACACCTTC	CASSLQGQGIFYGYTF	TRBV27	TRBJ1-2	TRBD1	many
TGTGCCAGCAGTTACTCGCAGGACTATGGCTACACCTTC	CASSYSQDYGYTF	TRBV6-5	TRBJ1-2	.	many
TGTGCCAGCAGTTACTCGTCGGAGACCCAGTACTTC	CASSYSSETQYF	TRBV6-2/TRBV6-3	TRBJ2-5	.	many
TGTGCCAGCAGTTCCTCAGGGGGCGCGGAGACCCAGTACTTC	CASSSSGGAETQYF	TRBV28	TRBJ2-5	TRBD1	many
TGTGCCAGCAGTTTAGTGGGTTCCTATAATTCACCCCTCCACTTT	CASSLVGSYNSPLHF	TRBV12-3/TRBV12-4	TRBJ1-6	.	many
TGTGCCAGCAGTAGGGGGGCCTGGGAGACCCAGTACTTC	CASSRGAWETQYF	TRBV28	TRBJ2-5	.	many
TGTGCCAGCAGCCCACCGGGAGGGGCCCCCTACTATGGCTACACCTTC	CASSPPGGAPYYGYTF	TRBV11-2	TRBJ1-2	.	many